A selection of T cell receptor beta chains follows, all from one sample in a study of CD8+CD57+ T cells in acquired aplastic anemia. TCRdb recomputed calls from the reads with MiXCR, one row per CDR3 protein. Of about 160,000 distinct CDR3 sequences listed, around 40% are singletons. Material: sorted CD4+, CD8+, or CD8+CD57+ T cells (not recorded which) from PBMCs. The origin of the receptors is a human donor in good health. CDR3s include the opening cysteine and the closing phenylalanine or tryptophan. The order of the fields is J gene, D gene, clone size, V gene, CDR3 protein, CDR3 DNA. A D gene is named only where the DNA matches it firmly. Size values are once, few and many counts, or a class for expanded clones, and some rows have none.

>TRBJ2-7|TRBD2|.|TRBV7-2
CASSLTRGSLYEQYF
TGTGCCAGCAGCCTCACGCGGGGGTCCCTCTACGAGCAGTACTTC
>TRBJ2-6|TRBD1|many|TRBV20-1
CSAPPDGQGAAGANVLTF
TGCAGTGCGCCCCCCGATGGACAGGGGGCCGCTGGGGCCAACGTCCTGACTTTC
>TRBJ1-3|TRBD1|.|TRBV15
CATSAGGTGNTIYF
TGTGCCACCAGCGCAGGGGGTACTGGAAACACCATATATTTT
>TRBJ1-1|.|many|TRBV7-9
CASRKKDFGNTEAFF
TGTGCCAGCAGAAAGAAGGATTTTGGAAACACTGAAGCTTTCTTT
>TRBJ1-1|.|.|TRBV2
CASSGTGSVNTEAFF
TGTGCCAGCAGTGGAACAGGGTCAGTTAATACTGAAGCTTTCTTT
>TRBJ2-4|.|many|TRBV19
CASSIGQAINIQYF
TGTGCCAGTAGTATAGGGCAGGCGATAAACATTCAGTACTTC
>TRBJ1-1|.|once|TRBV7-9
CASNLRGVTEAFF
TGTGCCAGCAATCTAAGGGGAGTCACTGAAGCTTTCTTT
>TRBJ2-5|.|.|TRBV7-2
CASSLAGGKETQYF
TGTGCCAGCAGCTTAGCAGGCGGTAAAGAGACCCAGTACTTC
>TRBJ1-1|.|.|TRBV12-3/TRBV12-4
CASNIGRRVRNTEAFF
TGTGCCAGCAACATAGGGCGGAGGGTGAGAAACACTGAAGCTTTCTTT
>TRBJ1-3|.|.|TRBV5-6
CASSLVGSLNGNTIYF
TGTGCCAGCAGCTTGGTTGGCAGCTTGAATGGAAACACCATATATTTT
>TRBJ2-5|.|many|TRBV5-4
CASSTPGLQETQYF
TGTGCCAGCAGCACCCCGGGACTGCAAGAGACCCAGTACTTC
>TRBJ1-6|.|.|TRBV7-3
CAGSFSGSPLHF
TGTGCCGGCAGCTTCTCAGGTTCACCCCTCCACTTT
>TRBJ1-2|.|.|TRBV20-1
CSASLGGIYGYTF
TGCAGTGCTAGTTTGGGGGGAATCTATGGCTACACCTTC
>TRBJ2-7|.|.|TRBV20-1
CSASFHYEQYF
TGCAGTGCTAGTTTCCACTACGAGCAGTACTTC
>TRBJ1-3|.|many|TRBV4-1
CASSGALRGASSGNTIYF
TGCGCCAGCAGCGGGGCCCTCAGGGGCGCGTCCTCTGGAAACACCATATATTTT
>TRBJ1-2|TRBD1|many|TRBV5-6
CASSLDRVYGYTF
TGTGCCAGCAGTTTAGACAGGGTGTATGGCTACACCTTC
>TRBJ2-2|.|few|TRBV11-2
CASSLGTAGHTGELFF
TGTGCCAGCAGCTTAGGAACAGCAGGGCACACCGGGGAGCTGTTTTTT
>TRBJ2-5|.|.|TRBV12-3/TRBV12-4
CASSLSREQTQYF
TGTGCCAGCAGTTTGAGCAGGGAGCAAACCCAGTACTTC
>TRBJ1-2|.|.|TRBV11-2
CASSLGVAGNYGYTF
TGTGCCAGCAGCTTAGGGGTGGCAGGGAACTATGGCTACACCTTC
>TRBJ1-1|.|.|TRBV24-1
CATSDFRWLGRLLGAFF
TGTGCCACCAGTGATTTCCGATGGCTGGGGCGATTGTTAGGAGCTTTCTTT
>TRBJ2-7|.|many|TRBV7-9
CASSPNYEQYF
TGTGCCAGCAGCCCAAACTACGAGCAGTACTTC
>TRBJ2-3|TRBD2|.|TRBV29-1
CSVGLAGVEDTQYF
TGCAGCGTCGGACTAGCGGGGGTTGAGGATACGCAGTATTTT
>TRBJ1-2|.|.|TRBV12-3/TRBV12-4
CASSLRGNGYTF
TGTGCCAGCAGTTTAAGGGGGAATGGCTACACCTTC
>TRBJ1-5|TRBD1|few|TRBV16
CASSQSGFRTGGTEPQHF
TGTGCCAGCAGCCAATCTGGCTTTCGGACAGGGGGAACCGAGCCCCAGCATTTT
>TRBJ2-7|TRBD2|many|TRBV7-2
CASSLDRGGRNEQYF
TGTGCCAGCAGCTTAGACCGGGGGGGGCGGAACGAGCAGTACTTC
>TRBJ2-5|TRBD2|.|TRBV20-1
CSARLAGKETQYF
TGCAGTGCTAGACTAGCGGGGAAAGAGACCCAGTACTTC
>TRBJ1-1|.|many|TRBV9
CASSGAEGTRGAEAFF
TGTGCCAGCTCGGGCGCGGAGGGGACCAGGGGCGCTGAAGCTTTCTTT
>TRBJ1-5|.|.|TRBV2
CAGGWRSNQPQHF
TGTGCCGGAGGCTGGCGGAGCAATCAGCCCCAGCATTTT
>TRBJ2-4|.|.|TRBV7-8
CASSLDADLAKNIQYF
TGTGCCAGCAGCTTAGATGCTGACCTAGCCAAAAACATTCAGTACTTC
>TRBJ2-4|.|.|TRBV19
CASRPPGGGVAKNIQYF
TGTGCCAGTAGACCCCCCGGGGGCGGCGTGGCCAAAAACATTCAGTACTTC
>TRBJ2-1|TRBD2|.|TRBV15
CATSRDFRGGNEQFF
TGTGCCACCAGCAGAGATTTTCGGGGAGGGAATGAGCAGTTCTTC
>TRBJ1-1|.|.|TRBV7-2
CASSLWREAFF
TGTGCCAGCAGCTTATGGAGAGAAGCTTTCTTT
>TRBJ2-1|.|.|TRBV7-9
CASSSPVWEQFF
TGTGCCAGCAGCTCTCCCGTTTGGGAGCAGTTCTTC
>TRBJ1-5|.|.|TRBV24-1
CATGSLGGSNQPQHF
TGTGCCACCGGATCCTTGGGGGGGAGCAATCAGCCCCAGCATTTT
>TRBJ2-3|.|many|TRBV5-6
CASSWVARDADTQYF
TGTGCCAGCAGCTGGGTGGCTAGAGACGCAGATACGCAGTATTTT
>TRBJ2-7|TRBD2|.|TRBV20-1
CSAVPGLGEQYF
TGCAGTGCTGTCCCAGGACTAGGGGAGCAGTACTTC
>TRBJ2-1|.|once|TRBV20-1
CSARNPGTNHNEQFF
TGCAGTGCTAGAAACCCCGGGACAAACCACAATGAGCAGTTCTTC
>TRBJ2-6|.|.|TRBV19
CASSDQGSGANVLTF
TGTGCCAGTAGTGATCAGGGTTCTGGGGCCAACGTCCTGACTTTC
>TRBJ2-7|.|.|TRBV3-1
CASSRTDPYEQYF
TGTGCCAGCAGTCGGACAGACCCCTACGAGCAGTACTTC
>TRBJ2-1|.|many|TRBV24-1
CATSDSQGVNYNEQFF
TGTGCCACCAGTGATAGTCAGGGCGTAAACTACAATGAGCAGTTCTTC